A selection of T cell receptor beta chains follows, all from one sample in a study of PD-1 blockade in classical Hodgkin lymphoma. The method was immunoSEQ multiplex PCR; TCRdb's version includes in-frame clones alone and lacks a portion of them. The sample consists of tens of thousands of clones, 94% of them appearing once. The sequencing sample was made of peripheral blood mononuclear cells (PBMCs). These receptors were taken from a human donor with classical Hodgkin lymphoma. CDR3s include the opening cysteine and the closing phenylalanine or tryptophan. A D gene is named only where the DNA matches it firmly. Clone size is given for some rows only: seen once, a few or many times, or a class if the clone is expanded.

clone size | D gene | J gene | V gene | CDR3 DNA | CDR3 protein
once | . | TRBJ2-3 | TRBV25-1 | TGTGCCAGCAGTGAACAGGGCAGGGCAGATACGCAGTATTTT | CASSEQGRADTQYF
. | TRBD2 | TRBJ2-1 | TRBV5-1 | TGCGCCAGCAGCTTGGCGGCGGGAGCGGCCAATGAGCAGTTCTTC | CASSLAAGAANEQFF
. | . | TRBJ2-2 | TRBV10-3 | TGTGCCATGAGCGGGCCCCACACCGGGGAGCTGTTTTTT | CAMSGPHTGELFF
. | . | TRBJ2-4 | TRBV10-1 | TGCGCCCGCTGGAGGGGGGCCAAAAACATTCAGTACTTC | CARWRGAKNIQYF
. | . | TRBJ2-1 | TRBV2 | TGTGCCAGCAACGGGGTAACCTACAATGAGCAGTTCTTC | CASNGVTYNEQFF
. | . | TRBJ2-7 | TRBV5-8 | TGTGCCAGCAGCTGGGACAACTATTACGAGCAGTACTTC | CASSWDNYYEQYF
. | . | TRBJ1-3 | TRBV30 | TGTGCCTGGAGTGTGGGGACTAGAAGGGGAAACACCATATATTTT | CAWSVGTRRGNTIYF
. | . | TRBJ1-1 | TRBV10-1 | TGCGCCAGCGGAGCCGGGACACCGGCAGAAGAAGCTTTCTTT | CASGAGTPAEEAFF
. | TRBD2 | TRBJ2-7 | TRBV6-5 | TGTGCCAGCAGTTACGGTTGGCGGGAGGGAAGCCACGAGCAGTACTTC | CASSYGWREGSHEQYF
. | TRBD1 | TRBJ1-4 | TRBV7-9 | TGTGCCAGCAGCGAAGGTGCAGGGGGTAATGAAAAACTGTTTTTT | CASSEGAGGNEKLFF
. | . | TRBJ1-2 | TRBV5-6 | TGTGCCAGCATCCTCACCGGGGCAATTGGCTACACCTTC | CASILTGAIGYTF